This entry features one TCR beta chain sequence. Its antigen has not been determined. The sample holds no much larger clone one base away, and base qualities are not on file. Participants in the prospective study were aged about 18 to 95 years, lived in 20 to 30 United States geographic areas, and enrolled through a virtual design. In the prospective study, participants were assigned to cohorts based on the clinical history participants reported in a screening survey and a study questionnaire. ImmuneRACE Cohort 3 recovered participants were defined by two consecutive negative NP/OP PCR tests, healthcare professional clearance, or symptom resolution. Each participant in the prospective study had whole blood, serum and a nasopharyngeal or oropharyngeal swab collected by mobile phlebotomists. Over a roughly 2-month period, participants in the prospective study had the option of providing additional blood draws and questionnaires. Before DNA extraction, prospective study blood samples were shipped either frozen or at room temperature.

The data originate from a study of blood T cell repertoires in COVID-19 (dated by TCRdb to the early 2020s). Study-level background: Samples covering the acute and convalescent phases of COVID-19 were provided by collaborators in the United States, Italy and Spain. The prospective study material was composed of cDNA or gDNA derived from T cells, B-cell-depleted T cells, or PBMCs. The dataset comprised deeply sampled blood TCRbeta repertoires from subjects exposed to, actively infected with, or recovered from COVID-19. A freely available public database, intended as a resource for researchers studying the immune response to SARS-CoV-2, is where the repertoires were released. Samples were obtained from the ongoing ImmuneRACE study (first 160 participants) and from 1,254 subjects provided by 6 global collaborators. The sample metadata nearly always contained a de-identified subject ID, COVID-19 status, age in years and sex. HLA class I and class II types, where available, came from metadata supplied by the sample provider rather than from assay-based typing.

Broader findings and caveats from the paper: The quantity of clinical and demographic metadata differed by source and by participant and was supplied without curation.

TCRbeta CDR3 regions were amplified from genomic DNA by means of the immunoSEQ Assay, a bias-controlled multiplex PCR. The original pipeline was this. Within the assay, amplification of reference gene primers was used to estimate how many nucleated cells each sample contained. Sequence reads were collapsed and filtered to measure the absolute abundance of every unique TCRbeta CDR3 rearrangement. For each sample, productive Simpson clonality was calculated as the square root of Simpson's diversity index over productive rearrangements. Here the immuneACCESS table is served through TCRdb, limited to in-frame sequences with V and J called. Missing clones are a known gap in these copies; in checked studies unresolved V genes cover under half, and the rest lacks a known reason. That table furnishes V, J and clone size, whereas the DNA furnished D and trimming. The sample table contains 160,000 or so clones; only one count was recorded for roughly 90% of them. Less than 8.5% of the sample lies in the top ten.

V sheds 0 bases and J sheds 7 bases, leaving 12 bases between their ends. The germline V gene (reference sequence) gives CDR1 as LNHDA and CDR2 as SQIVND. Inclusive of the bounding cysteine and phenylalanine, the CDR3 is 14 residues long. Only the CDR3 DNA is retained, 42 bases long and in frame from the first base. Source material: PBMCs or T cells enriched from blood (not recorded which). This chain joins TRBV19 to TRBJ1-1; TRBD1 is perhaps the D gene, given 6 matching bases. This TCR derives from a woman aged 50 to 60 who had recovered from COVID-19. The nucleotide sequence is given as TGTGCCAGTAGTATAGATCGAAGGGGGAGTGAAGCTTTCTTT. The resulting protein is CASSIDRRGSEAFF. Here the CDR3 is joined to the reference TRBV19 and TRBJ1-1 genes, and the full variable domain is: DGGITQSPKYLFRKEGQNVTLSCEQNLNHDAMYWYRQDPGQGLRLIYYSQIVNDFQKGDIAEGYSVSREKKESFPLTVTSAQKNPTAFYLCASSIDRRGSEAFFGQGTRLTVV.